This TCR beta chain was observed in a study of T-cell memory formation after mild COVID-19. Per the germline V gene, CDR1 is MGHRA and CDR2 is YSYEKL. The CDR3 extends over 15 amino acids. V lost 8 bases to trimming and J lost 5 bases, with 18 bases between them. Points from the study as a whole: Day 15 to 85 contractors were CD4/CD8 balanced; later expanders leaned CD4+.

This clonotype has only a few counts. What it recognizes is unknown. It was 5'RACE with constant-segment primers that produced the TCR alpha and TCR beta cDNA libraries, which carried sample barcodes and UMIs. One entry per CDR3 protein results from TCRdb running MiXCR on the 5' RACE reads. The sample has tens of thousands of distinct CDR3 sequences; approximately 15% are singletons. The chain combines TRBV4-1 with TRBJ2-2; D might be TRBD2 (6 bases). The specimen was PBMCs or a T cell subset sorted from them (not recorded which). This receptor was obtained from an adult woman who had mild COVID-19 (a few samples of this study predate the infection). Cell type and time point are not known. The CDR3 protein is CASEIIWGETGELFF. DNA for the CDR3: TGCGCCAGCGAAATTATATGGGGGGAAACCGGGGAGCTGTTTTTT.